A selection of T cell receptor beta chains follows, all from one sample in a study of response to subunit inactivated influenza vaccine. From the RT-PCR reads, TCRdb called clonotypes with MiXCR, one entry per CDR3 protein. The profile covers about 310,000 distinct CDR3 sequences, with about 20% appearing a single time and approximately 10% taken by the ten largest. Sequences were derived from PBMCs from blood, sampled less than 22 months after vaccination. These receptors were collected from a man aged 50-75 years who received an inactivated influenza vaccine. Both conserved end residues are part of each CDR3. D genes are given only for firm matches. The size of a clone is reported for some rows only, either as once, few or many, or as a class for expanded clones.

cdr3_aa,cdr3_nt,v_call,clone_size,d_call,j_call
CASSRVGEGTEAFF,TGCGCCAGCAGCCGAGTAGGGGAAGGCACTGAAGCTTTCTTT,TRBV4-1,few,NA,TRBJ1-1
CASSAPRSGRSGNTIYF,TGTGCCAGCAGCGCCCCCAGGAGTGGACGCTCTGGAAACACCATATATTTT,TRBV9,NA,NA,TRBJ1-3
CASGGYQPQHF,TGTGCCAGCGGGGGATATCAGCCCCAGCATTTT,TRBV2,NA,NA,TRBJ1-5
CASSPKNTGSGNTIYF,TGTGCCAGCAGTCCAAAAAACACAGGGTCTGGAAACACCATATATTTT,TRBV6-1,NA,NA,TRBJ1-3
CASSDPSRTEQYF,TGTGCCAGCAGTGACCCTTCTAGGACCGAGCAGTACTTC,TRBV6-4,NA,NA,TRBJ2-7
CSASPVRAAYSTDTQYF,TGCAGTGCTAGCCCCGTCCGGGCGGCTTATAGCACAGATACGCAGTATTTT,TRBV20-1,NA,NA,TRBJ2-3
CASSQARPRRDNSPLHF,TGCGCCAGCAGCCAAGCTCGGCCGCGACGAGACAATTCACCCCTCCACTTT,TRBV4-1,many,NA,TRBJ1-6
CSASLGVGTDTQYF,TGCAGTGCTTCACTAGGGGTCGGCACAGATACGCAGTATTTT,TRBV20-1,NA,NA,TRBJ2-3
CASSVGPAGGLYNEQFF,TGTGCCAGCAGCGTAGGCCCAGCGGGGGGGTTATACAATGAGCAGTTCTTC,TRBV9,NA,TRBD2,TRBJ2-1
CASSPGGGGQPQDF,TGTGCCAGCAGTCCCGGGGGGGGTGGGCAGCCCCAGGATTTT,TRBV12-3/TRBV12-4,NA,NA,TRBJ1-5
CASSKTPKESDTQYF,TGTGCCAGCAGCAAGACACCGAAGGAGTCAGATACGCAGTATTTT,TRBV7-7,NA,NA,TRBJ2-3
CASSRGVGTTNEKLFF,TGTGCCAGCAGTCGGGGGGTCGGTACTACTAATGAAAAACTGTTTTTT,TRBV12-3/TRBV12-4,few,NA,TRBJ1-4
CASSLEGGLKGQPQHF,TGTGCCAGCAGCCTCGAGGGGGGTCTCAAAGGGCAGCCCCAGCATTTT,TRBV5-5,NA,NA,TRBJ1-5
CASSKQRDQPQHF,TGTGCCAGCAGTAAACAGCGGGATCAGCCCCAGCATTTT,TRBV6-1,NA,NA,TRBJ1-5
CSAEGLTYNEQFF,TGCAGTGCCGAGGGACTGACTTACAATGAGCAGTTCTTC,TRBV20-1,NA,NA,TRBJ2-1
CASSPPGRVNYGYTF,TGTGCCAGCAGCCCCCCGGGCAGAGTTAACTATGGCTACACCTTC,TRBV7-2,NA,NA,TRBJ1-2
CASINRAGGWDTEAFF,TGTGCCAGCATAAATCGGGCCGGCGGATGGGACACTGAAGCTTTCTTT,TRBV27,few,NA,TRBJ1-1
CSASGTEDYSYNEQFF,TGCAGTGCTTCCGGGACGGAGGACTACTCCTACAATGAGCAGTTCTTC,TRBV20-1,few,NA,TRBJ2-1
CSARGREGRETQYF,TGCAGTGCTAGGGGTCGGGAGGGCCGGGAGACCCAGTACTTC,TRBV20-1,NA,TRBD2,TRBJ2-5
CASSLLIEAQPQHF,TGTGCCAGCAGCTTACTGATTGAGGCGCAGCCCCAGCATTTT,TRBV7-2,few,NA,TRBJ1-5
CATSPDTRGAYEQYF,TGTGCCACCAGTCCAGACACAAGGGGGGCCTACGAGCAGTACTTC,TRBV15,once,NA,TRBJ2-7
CASSSGLPGVDEQYF,TGTGCCAGCAGTTCGGGACTCCCAGGGGTAGACGAGCAGTACTTC,TRBV27,few,NA,TRBJ2-7